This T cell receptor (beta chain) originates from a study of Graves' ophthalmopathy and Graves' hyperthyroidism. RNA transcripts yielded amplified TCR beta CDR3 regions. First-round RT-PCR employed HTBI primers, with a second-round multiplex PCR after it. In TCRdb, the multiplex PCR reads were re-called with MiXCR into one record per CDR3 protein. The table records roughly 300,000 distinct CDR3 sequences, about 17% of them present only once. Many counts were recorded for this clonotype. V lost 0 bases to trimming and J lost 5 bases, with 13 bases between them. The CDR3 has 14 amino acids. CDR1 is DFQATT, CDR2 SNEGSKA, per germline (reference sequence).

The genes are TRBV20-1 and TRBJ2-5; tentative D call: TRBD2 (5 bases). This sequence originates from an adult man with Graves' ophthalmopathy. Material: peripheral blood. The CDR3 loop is CSARDGIASETQYF. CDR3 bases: TGCAGTGCTAGAGATGGAATAGCGTCGGAGACCCAGTACTTC.